The clone carrying this T cell receptor beta chain was counted many times. Its antigen remains unknown. The authors amplified TCR beta CDR3 regions from RNA transcripts. The first round was an RT-PCR with HTBI primers, and the second round was a multiplex PCR. TCRdb processed the multiplex PCR reads anew with MiXCR; each CDR3 protein has one entry. Of roughly 400,000 distinct CDR3 sequences in the sample, over 15% are singletons; the top ten hold roughly 7%. This specimen belongs to a study of Graves' ophthalmopathy and Graves' hyperthyroidism. Notes on the study in general: At less than 71% sensitivity and about 72% specificity, the model predicted progression of the ophthalmopathy.

Trimming cost V 5 bases and J 6 bases, with 16 bases left between them. The CDR3 totals 14 residues. Hyperthyroidism is called stable when no ophthalmopathy develops within 18 months of follow-up. Certain patients, namely those with other autoimmune diseases, uncontrolled infections, pregnancy or lactation, were excluded. The PBMCs were taken from 10 ml of fresh peripheral blood. V gene TRBV12-3 or TRBV12-4 combines with J gene TRBJ1-2; D may be TRBD1 (5 bases). The TCR originated in a woman under 30 with stable Graves' hyperthyroidism. Sequencing input: peripheral blood. The CDR3 coding sequence is TGTGCCAGCAGTGCCCGGGCGGGGGGGGATGGCTACACCTTC. It translates to CASSARAGGDGYTF.